This T cell receptor (beta chain) was observed in a study of Ad26.COV2.S vaccination and SARS-CoV-2 variants. Treatment specified: roughly 18 received Ad26.COV2.S at low or high dose, single or two shots; about 5 received placebo; per-sample allocation not given. Collection of samples fell on day 63 after the first vaccine or placebo injection. As its vector, the vaccine had Ad26, which expressed Wuhan-strain SARS-CoV-2 spike. Germline V CDR1 and CDR2: DFQATT, SNEGSKA (reference sequence). The CDR3 has 11 amino acids. Here immunoSEQ multiplex PCR was the method, and the copy in TCRdb shows in-frame clones only, minus some. The data show 380,000 or so clones, with roughly 85% seen just once and about 7.4% held by the top ten.

This sequence originates from a person between 18 and 60 years old who received the Ad26.COV2.S COVID-19 vaccine or a placebo. Here the sequenced sample was peripheral blood, taken in a trial of Ad26.COV2.S vaccine versus placebo. The J gene is TRBJ1-1, the V gene TRBV20-1, with D possibly matching TRBD1 (6 bases). CDR3 DNA sequence: TGCAGCTCCCAGGGGCACACTGAAGCTTTCTTT. This translates into CSSQGHTEAFF.